This TCR beta chain was captured by sequencing in a study of shared clonotypes between healthy human individuals. Deep was the level used in running the assay. Replicate PCRs were loaded with around 280 ng DNA from unsorted PBMC, some 30,000 T cell genomes. Sequencing was performed on unsorted PBMC DNA using ten immunoSEQ deep assay plates. Per the original methods: ImmunoSEQ output lacked quality scores and full-length reads, limiting matched filtering. Sequencing was performed with immunoSEQ multiplex PCR; in TCRdb, only in-frame clones are kept and a portion is missing. V and J calls and clone size are as listed in that table; D and trimming were resolved from the DNA. The sample records about 490,000 clones, less than 80% being singletons. After removal of 5 bases from V and 2 bases from J, the junction contained 13 bases not matched to a gene. This CDR3 is 19 amino acids long. The germline V gene encodes CDR1 SGHAT and CDR2 FQNNGV.

The TCR originated in a woman aged 40-49 years in good health. Some clones in this sample may be carry-over from other donors' samples. The chain recombines TRBV11-2 with TRBJ2-3, with 13 nucleotides matching TRBD2. Sample: PBMCs. CDR3 nucleotide sequence: TGTGCCAGCAGCCCCATCAGGACGGGACTAGCGGGAAACACAGATACGCAGTATTTT. Its translation is CASSPIRTGLAGNTDTQYF.